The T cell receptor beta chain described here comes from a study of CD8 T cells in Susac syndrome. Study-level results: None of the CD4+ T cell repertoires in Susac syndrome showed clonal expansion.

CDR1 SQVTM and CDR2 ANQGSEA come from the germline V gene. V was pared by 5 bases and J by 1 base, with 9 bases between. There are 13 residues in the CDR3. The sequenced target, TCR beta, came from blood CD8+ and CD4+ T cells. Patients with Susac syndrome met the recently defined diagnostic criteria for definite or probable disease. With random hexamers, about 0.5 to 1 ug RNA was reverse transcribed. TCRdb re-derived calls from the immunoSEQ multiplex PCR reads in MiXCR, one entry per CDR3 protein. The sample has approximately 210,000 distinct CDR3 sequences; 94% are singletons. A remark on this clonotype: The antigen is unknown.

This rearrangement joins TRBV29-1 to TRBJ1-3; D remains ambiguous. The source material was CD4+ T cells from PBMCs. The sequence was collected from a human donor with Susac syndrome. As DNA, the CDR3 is TGCAGCGTTACCCGGGAATCTGGAAACACCATATATTTT. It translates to CSVTRESGNTIYF.